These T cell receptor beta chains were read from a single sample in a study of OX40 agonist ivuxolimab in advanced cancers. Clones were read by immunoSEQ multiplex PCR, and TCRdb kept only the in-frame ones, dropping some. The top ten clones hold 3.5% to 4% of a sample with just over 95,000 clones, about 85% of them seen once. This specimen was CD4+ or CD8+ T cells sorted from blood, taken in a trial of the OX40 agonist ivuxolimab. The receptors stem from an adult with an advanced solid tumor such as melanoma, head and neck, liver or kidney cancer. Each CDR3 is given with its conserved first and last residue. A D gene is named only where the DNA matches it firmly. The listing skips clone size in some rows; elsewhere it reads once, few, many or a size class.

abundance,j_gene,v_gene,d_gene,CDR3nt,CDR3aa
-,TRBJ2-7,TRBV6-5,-,TGTGCCAGCAGTTACCCTAGTAGCGGAACCTACGAGCAGTACTTC,CASSYPSSGTYEQYF
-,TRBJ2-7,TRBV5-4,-,TGTGCCAGCAGCTTTCAGGGTCGGGGGCAGTACTTC,CASSFQGRGQYF
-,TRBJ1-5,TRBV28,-,TGTGCCAGCAGTTTATCTGGGGGGTTGGGGCAGCCCCAGCATTTT,CASSLSGGLGQPQHF
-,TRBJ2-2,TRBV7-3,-,TGTGCCAGCAGCGCGGACGGGACGAGGACCGGGGAGCTGTTTTTT,CASSADGTRTGELFF
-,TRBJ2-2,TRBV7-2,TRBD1,TGTGCCAGCAGCTGGGGACAGGTTGACACCGGGGAGCTGTTTTTT,CASSWGQVDTGELFF
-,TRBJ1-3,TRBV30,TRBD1,TGTGCCTGGAGTACAGGGGGTGGAAACACCATATATTTT,CAWSTGGGNTIYF
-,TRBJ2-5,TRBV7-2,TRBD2,TGTGCCAGCAAACAGGATCTACTAGCGGTTCAAGAGACCCAGTACTTC,CASKQDLLAVQETQYF
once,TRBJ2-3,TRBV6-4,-,TGTGCCAGCAGTCTGGACTCGGCAGATACGCAGTATTTT,CASSLDSADTQYF
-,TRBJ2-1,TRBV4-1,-,TGCGCCAGCAGCCAAGATCCGAAGGGAGCCACCTACAATGAGCAGTTCTTC,CASSQDPKGATYNEQFF
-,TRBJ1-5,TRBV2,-,TGTGCCAGCAGGGGAGGGGGTCAGCCCCAGCATTTT,CASRGGGQPQHF
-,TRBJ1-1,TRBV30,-,TGTGCCTGGAGTGTCCCCCTCGGCACTGAAGCTTTCTTT,CAWSVPLGTEAFF
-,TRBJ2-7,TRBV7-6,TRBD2,TGTGCCAGCAGCCCTACGAGCGGGAGGGACTCCTACGAGCAGTACTTC,CASSPTSGRDSYEQYF
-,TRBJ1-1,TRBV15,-,TGTGCCACCAGCAGAGATCGGACGAACACTGAAGCTTTCTTT,CATSRDRTNTEAFF
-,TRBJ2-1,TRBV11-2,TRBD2,TGTGCCAGCAGCTTAGCTCCCTGGACTAGCGGGAGGGCTGAAAATGAGCAGTTCTTC,CASSLAPWTSGRAENEQFF
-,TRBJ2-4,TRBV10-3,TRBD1,TGTGCCATCAGTGCGTCACAGGGGGCGGACATTCAGTACTTC,CAISASQGADIQYF
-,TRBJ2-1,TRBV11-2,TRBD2,TGTGCCAGCAGCTTAAGCGGGAGCGATGAGCAGTTCTTC,CASSLSGSDEQFF
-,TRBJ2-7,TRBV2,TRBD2,TGTGCCAGCGCGGCGGGAGGGCACCACGAGCAGTACTTC,CASAAGGHHEQYF
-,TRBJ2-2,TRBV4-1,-,TGCGCCAGCAGCCAACCCAGGGAGAACACCGGGGAGCTGTTTTTT,CASSQPRENTGELFF
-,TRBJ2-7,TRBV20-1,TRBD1,TGCAGACAGGGGGGCCCTTACGAGCAGTACTTC,CRQGGPYEQYF
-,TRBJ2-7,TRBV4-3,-,TGCGCCAGCAGCCAAGATCTAATGACGGAGGGCTACGAGCAGTACTTC,CASSQDLMTEGYEQYF
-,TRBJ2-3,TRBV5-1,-,TGCGCCAGCAGCTCGCACCACACAGATACGCAGTATTTT,CASSSHHTDTQYF
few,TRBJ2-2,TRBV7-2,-,TGTGCCAGCAGCTTAATCGGGGAGCTGTTTTTT,CASSLIGELFF
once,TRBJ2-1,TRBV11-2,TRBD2,TGTGCCAGCAGCTCCTCCCGACTAGCGGGGTACAATGAGCAGTTCTTC,CASSSSRLAGYNEQFF
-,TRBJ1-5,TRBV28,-,TGTGCCAGCAGTTTAGGACCACGAACGTCAGGCTCTTTTAGCAATCAGCCCCAGCATTTT,CASSLGPRTSGSFSNQPQHF
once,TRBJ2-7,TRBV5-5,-,TGTGCCAGCAGCTTGGCCCCTAGCGCCTACGAGCAGTACTTC,CASSLAPSAYEQYF
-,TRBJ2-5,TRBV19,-,TGTGCCAGTAGCGGTACTTTTAGGGAGACCCAGTACTTC,CASSGTFRETQYF
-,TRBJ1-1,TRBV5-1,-,TGCGCCAGCAGCCTGGACGGAGGGACTGAAGCTTTCTTT,CASSLDGGTEAFF
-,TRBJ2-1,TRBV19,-,TGTGCCAGTAGCAATTCCCTTTACAATGAGCAGTTCTTC,CASSNSLYNEQFF
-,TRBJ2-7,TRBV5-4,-,TGTGCCAGCAGTTTGGGTCAACGGGGGGAGCAGTACTTC,CASSLGQRGEQYF
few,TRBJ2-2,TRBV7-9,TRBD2,TGTGCCAGCAGCTCGACTAGCGGGAGTAACACCGGGGAGCTGTTTTTT,CASSSTSGSNTGELFF
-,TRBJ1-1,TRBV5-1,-,TGCGCCAGCAGCTTGGAGGGAAGGAACACTGAAGCTTTCTTT,CASSLEGRNTEAFF
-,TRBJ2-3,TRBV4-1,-,TGCGCCAGCAGCCAAGGGGGGGTAGATACGCAGTATTTT,CASSQGGVDTQYF
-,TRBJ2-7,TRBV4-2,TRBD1,TGTGCCAGCAGCCTAGGGACAGCTTCCTACGAGCAGTACTTC,CASSLGTASYEQYF
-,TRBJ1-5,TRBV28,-,TGTGCCAGCAGTCCCCCTATCCCGGCCCATCAGCCCCAGCATTTT,CASSPPIPAHQPQHF
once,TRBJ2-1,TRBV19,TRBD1,TGTGCCAGTAGTCTCCGGGGGACAGGCAGAGACAATGAGCAGTTCTTC,CASSLRGTGRDNEQFF
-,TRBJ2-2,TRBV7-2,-,TGTGCCAGCAGCTTTAGGGGCCCGGACACCGGGGAGCTGTTTTTT,CASSFRGPDTGELFF
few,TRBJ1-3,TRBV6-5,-,TGTGCCAGCAGTTCGGCAGGAAACACCATATATTTT,CASSSAGNTIYF
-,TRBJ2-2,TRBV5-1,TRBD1,TGCGCCAGCAGCTTGGCGTCGGACAGGGGGATCACCGGGGAGCTGTTTTTT,CASSLASDRGITGELFF
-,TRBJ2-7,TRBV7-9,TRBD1,TGTGCCAGCAGCTATACCACGGGACAGGGGATACAGCAGTACTTC,CASSYTTGQGIQQYF
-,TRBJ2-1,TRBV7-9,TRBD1,TGTGCCAGCAGCTTAGTAGGGCGACAGGGGGACAATGAGCAGTTCTTC,CASSLVGRQGDNEQFF
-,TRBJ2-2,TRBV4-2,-,TGTGCCAGCAGCCAAGAATCAGGGGGGAGAATCGACACCGGGGAGCTGTTTTTT,CASSQESGGRIDTGELFF
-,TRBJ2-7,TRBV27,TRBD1,TGTGCCAGCAGCTCGTTCCCGGGACAGGGGGCGTACCGATACGAGCAGTACTTC,CASSSFPGQGAYRYEQYF
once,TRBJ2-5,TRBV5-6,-,TGTGCCAGCAGCTTGGAGGTCCGAGAGACCCAGTACTTC,CASSLEVRETQYF
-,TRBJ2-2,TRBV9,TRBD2,TGTGCCAGCAGCGTATTTAGCGGGAGAAGGAACACCGGGGAGCTGTTTTTT,CASSVFSGRRNTGELFF
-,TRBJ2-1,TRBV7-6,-,TGTGCCAGCAGCTTCATCCAGGGGAGGTACAATGAGCAGTTCTTC,CASSFIQGRYNEQFF
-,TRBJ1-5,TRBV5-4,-,TGTGCCAGTAGTCCGGGGCCTGAAGGCAATCAGCCCCAGCATTTT,CASSPGPEGNQPQHF
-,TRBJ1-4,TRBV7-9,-,TGTGCCAGCAGCGATACTACTAATGAAAAACTGTTTTTT,CASSDTTNEKLFF
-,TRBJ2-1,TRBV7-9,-,TGTGCCAGCAGCCCGGCTAACAATGAGCAGTTCTTC,CASSPANNEQFF
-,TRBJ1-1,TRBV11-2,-,TGTGCCAGCAGCTTTGACACTGAAGCTTTCTTT,CASSFDTEAFF